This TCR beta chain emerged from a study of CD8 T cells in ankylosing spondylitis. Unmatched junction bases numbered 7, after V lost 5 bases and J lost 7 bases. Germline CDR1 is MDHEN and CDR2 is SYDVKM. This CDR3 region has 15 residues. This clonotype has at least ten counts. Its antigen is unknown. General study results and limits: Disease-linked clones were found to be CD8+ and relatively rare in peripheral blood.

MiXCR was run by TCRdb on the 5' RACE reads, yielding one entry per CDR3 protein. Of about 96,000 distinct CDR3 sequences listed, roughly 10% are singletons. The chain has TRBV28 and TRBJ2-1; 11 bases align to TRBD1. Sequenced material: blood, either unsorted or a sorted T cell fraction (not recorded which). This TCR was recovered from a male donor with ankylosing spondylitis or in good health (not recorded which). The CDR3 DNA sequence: TGTGCCAGCAGTCTCGGACAGGGGGCGGATAATGAGCAGTTCTTC. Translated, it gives CASSLGQGADNEQFF.